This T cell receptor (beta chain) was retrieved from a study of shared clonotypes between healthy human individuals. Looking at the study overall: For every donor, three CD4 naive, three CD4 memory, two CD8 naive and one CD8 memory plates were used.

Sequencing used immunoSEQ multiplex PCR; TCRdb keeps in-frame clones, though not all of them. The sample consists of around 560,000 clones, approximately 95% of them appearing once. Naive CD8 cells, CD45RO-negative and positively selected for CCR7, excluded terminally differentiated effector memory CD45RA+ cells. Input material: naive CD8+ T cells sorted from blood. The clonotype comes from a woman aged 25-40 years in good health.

The DNA of the CDR3 is TGTGCCAGCAGCCAAGGCTACAGGGGTAACACTGAAGCTTTCTTT. Protein sequence: CASSQGYRGNTEAFF. The chain recombines TRBV4-2 with TRBJ1-1, with 7 bases aligning to TRBD1. After removal of 1 base from V and 2 bases from J, the junction contained 4 bases not matched to a gene. In germline, CDR1 is LGHNA, CDR2 YNFKEQ. This CDR3 is 15 amino acids long.